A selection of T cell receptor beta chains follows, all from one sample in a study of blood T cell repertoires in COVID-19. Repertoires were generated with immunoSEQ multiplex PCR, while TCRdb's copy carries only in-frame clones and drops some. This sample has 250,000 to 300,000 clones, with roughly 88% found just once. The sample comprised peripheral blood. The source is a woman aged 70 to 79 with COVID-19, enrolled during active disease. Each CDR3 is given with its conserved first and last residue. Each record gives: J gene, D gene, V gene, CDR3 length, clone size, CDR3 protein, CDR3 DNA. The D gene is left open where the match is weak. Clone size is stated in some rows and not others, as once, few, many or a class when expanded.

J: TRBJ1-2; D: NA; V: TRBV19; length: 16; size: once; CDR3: CASSRGKTGPNYGYTF; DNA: TGTGCCAGTAGTAGAGGGAAGACAGGTCCTAACTATGGCTACACCTTC
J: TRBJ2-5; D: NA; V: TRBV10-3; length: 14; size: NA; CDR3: CAISEAARKETQYF; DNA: TGTGCCATCAGTGAGGCAGCGCGCAAAGAGACCCAGTACTTC
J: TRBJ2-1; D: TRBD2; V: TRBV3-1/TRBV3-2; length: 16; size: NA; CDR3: CASTYLRGTRINEQFF; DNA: TGTGCCAGCACCTACTTAAGGGGGACTAGAATCAATGAGCAGTTCTTC
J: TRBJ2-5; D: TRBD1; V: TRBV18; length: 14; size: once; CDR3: CASRPGQGMETQYF; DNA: TGTGCCAGCAGGCCGGGACAGGGTATGGAGACCCAGTACTTC
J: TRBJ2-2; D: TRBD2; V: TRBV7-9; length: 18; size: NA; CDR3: CASSSKGLAGVGSGELFF; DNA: TGTGCCAGCAGCTCAAAGGGACTAGCGGGAGTAGGTTCCGGGGAGCTGTTTTTT
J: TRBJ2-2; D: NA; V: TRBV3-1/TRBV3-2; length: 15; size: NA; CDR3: CASSQGVPGTGELFF; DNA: TGTGCCAGCAGCCAAGGTGTCCCGGGCACCGGGGAGCTGTTTTTT
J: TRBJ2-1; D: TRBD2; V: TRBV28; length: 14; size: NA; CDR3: CASTLALSYNEQFF; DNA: TGTGCCAGCACACTAGCGCTTTCCTACAATGAGCAGTTCTTC
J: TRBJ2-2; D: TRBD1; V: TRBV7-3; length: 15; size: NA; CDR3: CASSRQGVNTGELFF; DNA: TGTGCCAGCAGCCGACAGGGGGTGAACACCGGGGAGCTGTTTTTT
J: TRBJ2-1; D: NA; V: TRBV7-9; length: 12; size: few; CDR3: CASSSARNEQFF; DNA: TGTGCCAGCAGCTCCGCCCGGAATGAGCAGTTCTTC
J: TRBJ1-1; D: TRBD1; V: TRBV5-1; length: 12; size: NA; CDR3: CASEEGAGEAFF; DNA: TGCGCCAGCGAGGAGGGGGCCGGTGAAGCTTTCTTT
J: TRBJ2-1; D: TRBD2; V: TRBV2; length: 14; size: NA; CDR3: CASSASGNYNEQFF; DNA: TGTGCCAGCAGCGCTAGCGGGAACTACAATGAGCAGTTCTTC
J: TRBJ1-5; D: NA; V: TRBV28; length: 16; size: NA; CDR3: CASSRLTGASTQPQHF; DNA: TGTGCCAGCAGTCGCTTAACAGGAGCCTCGACCCAGCCCCAGCATTTT
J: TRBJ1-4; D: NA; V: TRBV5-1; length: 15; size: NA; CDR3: CASSLIGTSSEKLFF; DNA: TGCGCCAGCAGCTTGATTGGGACTTCAAGTGAAAAACTGTTTTTT
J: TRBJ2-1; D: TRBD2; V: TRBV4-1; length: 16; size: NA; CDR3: CASSPQPGGTYNEQFF; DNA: TGCGCCAGCAGCCCCCAACCGGGAGGGACCTACAATGAGCAGTTCTTC
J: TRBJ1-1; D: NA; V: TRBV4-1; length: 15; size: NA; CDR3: CASSPRGATNTEAFF; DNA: TGCGCCAGCAGCCCCCGTGGAGCGACGAACACTGAAGCTTTCTTT
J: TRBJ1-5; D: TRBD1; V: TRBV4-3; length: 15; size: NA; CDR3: CASSQDTGGNQPQHF; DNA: TGCGCCAGCAGCCAAGATACAGGGGGAAATCAGCCCCAGCATTTT
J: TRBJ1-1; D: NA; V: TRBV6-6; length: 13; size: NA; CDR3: CASSQALNTEAFF; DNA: TGTGCCAGCAGTCAAGCGCTGAACACTGAAGCTTTCTTT
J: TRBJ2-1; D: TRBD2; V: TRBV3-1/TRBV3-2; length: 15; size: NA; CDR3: CASSQGRLAGGAQFF; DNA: TGTGCCAGCAGCCAAGGGAGACTAGCGGGGGGGGCGCAGTTCTTC
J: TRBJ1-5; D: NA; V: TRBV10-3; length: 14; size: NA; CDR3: CAISEGRGIQPQHF; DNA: TGTGCCATCAGTGAAGGCAGAGGGATTCAGCCCCAGCATTTT
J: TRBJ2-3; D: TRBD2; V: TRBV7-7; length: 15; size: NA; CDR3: CASSPLASSTDTQYF; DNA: TGTGCTAGCAGCCCACTAGCGTCTAGCACAGATACGCAGTATTTT
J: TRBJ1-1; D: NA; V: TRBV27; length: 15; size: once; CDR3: CASSLVGTVNTEAFF; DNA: TGTGCCAGCAGTTTGGTGGGTACAGTAAACACTGAAGCTTTCTTT
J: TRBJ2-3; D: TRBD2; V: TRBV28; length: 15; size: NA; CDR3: CASSNSGRGTDTQYF; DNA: TGTGCCAGCAGTAATAGCGGGAGGGGCACAGATACGCAGTATTTT
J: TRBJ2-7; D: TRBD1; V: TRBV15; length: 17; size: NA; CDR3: CATSREFGQDGTNEQYF; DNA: TGTGCCACCAGCAGGGAATTTGGACAGGACGGCACGAACGAGCAGTACTTC
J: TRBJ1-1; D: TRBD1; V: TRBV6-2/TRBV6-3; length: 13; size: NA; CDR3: CASSDDRDRETFF; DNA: TGTGCCAGCAGTGACGACAGGGACAGGGAGACTTTCTTT
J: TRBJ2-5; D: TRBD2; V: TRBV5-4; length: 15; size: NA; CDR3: CASSLGLAGGETQYF; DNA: TGTGCCAGCAGCTTGGGACTAGCGGGAGGAGAGACCCAGTACTTC